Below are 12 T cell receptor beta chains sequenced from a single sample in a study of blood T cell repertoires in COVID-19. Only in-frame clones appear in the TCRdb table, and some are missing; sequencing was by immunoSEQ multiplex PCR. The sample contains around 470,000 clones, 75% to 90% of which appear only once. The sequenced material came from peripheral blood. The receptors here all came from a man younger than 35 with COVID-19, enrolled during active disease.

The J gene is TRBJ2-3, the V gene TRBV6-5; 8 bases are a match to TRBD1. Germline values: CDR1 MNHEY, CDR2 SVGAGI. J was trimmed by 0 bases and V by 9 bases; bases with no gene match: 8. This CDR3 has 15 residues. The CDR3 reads CASVVTGESTDTQYF. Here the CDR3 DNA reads TGTGCCAGTGTTGTGACAGGGGAGAGCACAGATACGCAGTATTTT.

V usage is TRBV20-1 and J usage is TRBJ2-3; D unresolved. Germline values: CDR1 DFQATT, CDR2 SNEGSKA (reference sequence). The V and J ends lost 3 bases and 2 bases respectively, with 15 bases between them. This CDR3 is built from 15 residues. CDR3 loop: CSASEGRSLTDTQYF. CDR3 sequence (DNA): TGCAGTGCTAGTGAAGGTCGGAGTCTCACAGATACGCAGTATTTT.

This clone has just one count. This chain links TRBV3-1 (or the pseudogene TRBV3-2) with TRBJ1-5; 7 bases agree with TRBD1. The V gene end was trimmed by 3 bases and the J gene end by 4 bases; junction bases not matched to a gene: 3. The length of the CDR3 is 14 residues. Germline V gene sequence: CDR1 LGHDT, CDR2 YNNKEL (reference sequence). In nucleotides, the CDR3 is TGTGCCAGCAGCCAGATGACAGGGAATCAGCCCCAGCATTTT. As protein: CASSQMTGNQPQHF.

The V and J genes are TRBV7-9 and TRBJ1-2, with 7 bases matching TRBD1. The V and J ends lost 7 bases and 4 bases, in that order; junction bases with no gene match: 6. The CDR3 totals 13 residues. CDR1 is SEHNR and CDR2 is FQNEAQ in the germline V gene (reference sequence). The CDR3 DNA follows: TGTGCCAGCACCCAGGGGGGCAGCTATGGCTACACCTTC. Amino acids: CASTQGGSYGYTF. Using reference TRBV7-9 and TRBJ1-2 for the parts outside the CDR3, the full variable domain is DTGVSQNPRHKITKRGQNVTFRCDPISEHNRLYWYRQTLGQGPEFLTYFQNEAQLEKSRLLSDRFSAERPKGSFSTLEIQRTEQGDSAMYLCASTQGGSYGYTFGSGTRLTVV.

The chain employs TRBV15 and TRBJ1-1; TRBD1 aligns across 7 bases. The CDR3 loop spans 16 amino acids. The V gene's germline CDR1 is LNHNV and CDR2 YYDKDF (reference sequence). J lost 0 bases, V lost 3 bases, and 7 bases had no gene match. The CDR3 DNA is TGTGCCACCAGCAGGGGTCTACAGGGGATGAACACTGAAGCTTTCTTT. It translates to CATSRGLQGMNTEAFF.

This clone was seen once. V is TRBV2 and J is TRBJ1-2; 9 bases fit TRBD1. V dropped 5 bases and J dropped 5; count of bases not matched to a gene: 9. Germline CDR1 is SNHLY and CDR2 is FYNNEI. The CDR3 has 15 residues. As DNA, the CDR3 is TGTGCCAGCAGTAACGGGGCCGGGACAGGGTATGGCTACACCTTC. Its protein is CASSNGAGTGYGYTF.

CDR3 amino acids: CATESSRGETQYF. For the CDR3, the DNA is TGTGCCACCGAATCTTCCAGGGGAGAGACCCAGTACTTC. The rearrangement links TRBV15 to TRBJ2-5; TRBD1 might be the D (6 bases). Germline V CDR1 and CDR2: LNHNV, YYDKDF (reference sequence). Between the trimmed V and J ends, which lost 8 bases and 4 bases, there was a span of 14 bases. The CDR3 covers 13 residues.

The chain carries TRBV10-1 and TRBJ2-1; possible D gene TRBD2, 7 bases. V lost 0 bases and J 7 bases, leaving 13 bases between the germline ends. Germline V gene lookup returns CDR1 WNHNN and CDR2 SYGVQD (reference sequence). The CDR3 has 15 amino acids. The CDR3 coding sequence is TGCGCCAGCAGTGAGTCGGGGGGGGCATTTAATGAGCAGTTCTTC. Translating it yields CASSESGGAFNEQFF.

CDR3 sequence reads: CASSLYGANTGELFF. CDR3 sequence (DNA): TGTGCCAGCAGCTTGTACGGGGCGAACACCGGGGAGCTGTTTTTT. The rearrangement links TRBV5-5 to TRBJ2-2; D is perhaps TRBD2 (5 bases). Per germline, CDR1 SGHKS and CDR2 YYEKEE (reference sequence). With 1 base removed from V and 0 bases from J, the gap between germline ends came to 7 bases. There are 15 residues in the CDR3. Full variable domain (rest looked up from reference TRBV5-5 and TRBJ2-2): DAGVTQSPTHLIKTRGQQVTLRCSPISGHKSVSWYQQVLGQGPQFIFQYYEKEERGRGNFPDRFSARQFPNYSSELNVNALLLGDSALYLCASSLYGANTGELFFGEGSRLTVL.

For the CDR3, the DNA is TGCGCCAGCAGCTTGGTAACTAGCGGGAGTTCAGATACGCAGTATTTT. Its protein product is CASSLVTSGSSDTQYF. The chain combines TRBV5-1 with TRBJ2-3, with 11 nucleotides matching TRBD2. CDR3 size: 16 residues. Germline loops: CDR1 SGHRS, CDR2 YFSETQ. V dropped 0 bases and J dropped 4; count of bases not matched to a gene: 4.

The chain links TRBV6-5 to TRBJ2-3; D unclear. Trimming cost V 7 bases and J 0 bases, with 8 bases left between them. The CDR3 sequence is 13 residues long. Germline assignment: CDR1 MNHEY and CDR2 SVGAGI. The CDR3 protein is CASTRSSTDTQYF. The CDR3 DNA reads TGTGCCAGCACCCGTTCTAGCACAGATACGCAGTATTTT.

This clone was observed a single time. CDR3 residues: CASSAETSGQETQYF. CDR3 sequence (DNA): TGTGCCAGCAGCGCGGAGACTAGCGGCCAAGAGACCCAGTACTTC. The chain combines TRBV13 with TRBJ2-5; 9 bases agree with TRBD2. The CDR3 is 15 residues long. Germline values: CDR1 PRHDT, CDR2 FYEKMQ (reference sequence). With V trimmed by 5 bases and J by 1 base, 5 bases remained unmatched.